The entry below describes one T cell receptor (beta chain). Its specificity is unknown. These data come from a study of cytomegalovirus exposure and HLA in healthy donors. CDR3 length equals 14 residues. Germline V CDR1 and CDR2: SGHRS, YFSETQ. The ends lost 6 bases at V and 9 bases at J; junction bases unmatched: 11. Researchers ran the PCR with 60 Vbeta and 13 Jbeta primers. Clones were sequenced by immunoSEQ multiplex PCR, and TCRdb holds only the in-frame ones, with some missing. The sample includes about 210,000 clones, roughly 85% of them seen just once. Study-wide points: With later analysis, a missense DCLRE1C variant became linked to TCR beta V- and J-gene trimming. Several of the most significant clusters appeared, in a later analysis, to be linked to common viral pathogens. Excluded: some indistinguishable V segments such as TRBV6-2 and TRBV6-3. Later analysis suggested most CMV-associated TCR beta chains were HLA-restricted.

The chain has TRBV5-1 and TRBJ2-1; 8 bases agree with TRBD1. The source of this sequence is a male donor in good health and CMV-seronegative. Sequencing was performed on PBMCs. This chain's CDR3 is CASIASTGQGEQFF. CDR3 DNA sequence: TGCGCCAGCATCGCATCGACAGGACAGGGTGAGCAGTTCTTC.